This T cell receptor (beta chain) was profiled in a study of cytomegalovirus exposure and HLA in healthy donors. With regard to this clone: Antigen unknown.

Study-level points and caveats: The classifier was said to identify cytomegalovirus status with high specificity and sensitivity.

V dropped 1 base and J dropped 2 bases, with 14 bases sitting between them. Germline CDR1 MGHRA, CDR2 YSYEKL. This CDR3 is built from 16 residues. Data came from immunoSEQ multiplex PCR; TCRdb stores just in-frame clones and leaves some out. The table lists approximately 160,000 clones, about 90% of them singletons. This receptor was obtained from a woman aged 25 to 39 in good health and CMV-seronegative. The V call is TRBV4-1, the J call TRBJ1-2; D ambiguous. Sequencing was done on a sample of PBMCs. CDR3 protein: CASSQVLGGKNYGYTF. The CDR3 nucleotides are TGCGCCAGCAGCCAAGTTTTGGGCGGCAAAAACTATGGCTACACCTTC.